This TCR beta chain emerged from a study of T cell repertoires in cytomegalovirus infection. For the study at large: Researchers turned to recently identified HLA-C-restricted CMV epitopes as well as well-studied HLA-B-restricted ones. The public TCR beta signatures pointed to both CMV infection and matching HLA type.

Study observations and caveats: Totalled public TCR beta family frequency picked out people who carried CMV plus the relevant HLA. Dominating the ex vivo response were TCR beta clonotypes that were CMV-specific and HLA-C-restricted.

TCRdb passed the reads through MiXCR, listing each CDR3 protein once. The sample gives some 270,000 distinct CDR3 sequences, about 20% of which show up once; about 21% is in the top ten. This clonotype appeared a few times. The antigen remains unidentified. The specimen was cultured PBMCs, collected from culture after CMV antigen stimulation. This sequence originates from a human donor in good health (CMV status not recorded). Some clones in this sample may be carry-over from other donors' samples.

The CDR3 DNA reads TGTGCCAGCAGCTTGTTTTTAATGGCTAGCGGCTACAATGAGCAGTTCTTC. The encoded protein is CASSLFLMASGYNEQFF. The chain joins TRBV5-8 to TRBJ2-1; 7 bases match TRBD2. CDR1 SGHTS and CDR2 YDEGEE come from the germline V gene. After removal of 1 base from V and 3 bases from J, the junction contained 10 bases not matched to a gene. CDR3 length equals 17 residues. Looking up the rest from reference TRBV5-8 and TRBJ2-1 gives the full variable domain: EAGVTQSPTHLIKTRGQQATLRCSPISGHTSVYWYQQALGLGLQFLLWYDEGEERNRGNFPPRFSGRQFPNYSSELNVNALELEDSALYLCASSLFLMASGYNEQFFGPGTRLTVL.